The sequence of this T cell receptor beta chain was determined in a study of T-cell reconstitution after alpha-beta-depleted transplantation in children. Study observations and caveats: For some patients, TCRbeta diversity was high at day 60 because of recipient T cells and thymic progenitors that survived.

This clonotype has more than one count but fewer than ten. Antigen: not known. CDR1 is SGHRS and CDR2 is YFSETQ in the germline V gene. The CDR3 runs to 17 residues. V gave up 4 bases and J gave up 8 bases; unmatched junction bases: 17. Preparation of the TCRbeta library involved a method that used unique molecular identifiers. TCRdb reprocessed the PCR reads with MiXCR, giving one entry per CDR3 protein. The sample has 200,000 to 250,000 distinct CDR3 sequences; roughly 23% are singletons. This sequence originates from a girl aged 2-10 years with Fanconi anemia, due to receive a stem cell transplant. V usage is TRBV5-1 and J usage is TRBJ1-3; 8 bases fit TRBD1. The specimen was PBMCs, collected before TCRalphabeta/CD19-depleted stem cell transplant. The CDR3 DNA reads TGCGCCAGCAGCCCGACGGGACAGGTCCTCTCCAAGGACACCATATATTTT. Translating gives CASSPTGQVLSKDTIYF.